Shown below are 19 T cell receptor beta chains from a single sample sequenced in a study of radiation and T cells in renal cell carcinoma. The time point was: baseline pretreatment blood. Treatment defined: 15 Gy SBRT to primary tumor, nephrectomy 4 weeks later. The repertoire was sequenced with immunoSEQ multiplex PCR; TCRdb's copy has only in-frame clones and lacks some. The sample records under 65,000 clones, about three quarters being singletons. The sample here was blood, taken from a patient whose treatment included radiotherapy and nephrectomy. The receptors come from a man aged 55-75 years with renal cell carcinoma.

The gene calls are TRBV6-1 and TRBJ2-7; D call uncertain. In germline, CDR1 is MNHNS, CDR2 SASEGT. CDR3 length equals 13 residues. V lost 8 bases, J lost 3 bases, and 14 bases lay in between. The DNA of the CDR3 is TGTGCCAGCCAACCGGACGGCTTCTACGAGCAGTACGTC. Translating gives CASQPDGFYEQYV.

This clone has just a few counts. The CDR3 bases are TGTGCCAGCAGCCCCAGGGATAGCGGGGCCCACAATGAGCAGTTCTTC. Its protein is CASSPRDSGAHNEQFF. This sequence joins TRBV7-8 and TRBJ2-1; TRBD2 matches at 8 bases. The V gene end was trimmed by 5 bases and the J gene end by 5 bases; junction bases not matched to a gene: 11. Germline V gene lookup returns CDR1 SGHVS and CDR2 FQNEAQ. CDR3 length: 16 amino acids.

The V and J genes are TRBV5-6 and TRBJ2-3; the D is unclear. The length of the CDR3 is 15 residues. The V end was cut by 1 base, the J end by 1 base, with 10 bases between. In germline, CDR1 is SGHDT, CDR2 YYEEEE. This chain's CDR3 is CASSLSGPGTDTQYF. Here the CDR3 DNA reads TGTGCCAGCAGCTTGAGTGGCCCCGGCACAGATACGCAGTATTTT.

This chain connects TRBV7-9 to TRBJ2-3; no definite D call. There are 12 residues in the CDR3. Looked up from germline, CDR1 is SEHNR and CDR2 is FQNEAQ (reference sequence). Trimming shortened V by 3 bases and J by 9 bases, and 10 bases separated the two germline ends. CDR3 amino acids: CASSFGTGTQYF. As DNA, the CDR3 is TGTGCCAGCAGCTTCGGCACCGGAACGCAGTATTTT. Based on the CDR3 plus reference TRBV7-9 and TRBJ2-3, the full variable domain is DTGVSQNPRHKITKRGQNVTFRCDPISEHNRLYWYRQTLGQGPEFLTYFQNEAQLEKSRLLSDRFSAERPKGSFSTLEIQRTEQGDSAMYLCASSFGTGTQYFGPGTRLTVL.

The chain employs TRBV7-9 and TRBJ1-1; no firm D call. Germline V gene lookup returns CDR1 SEHNR and CDR2 FQNEAQ (reference sequence). This CDR3 is built from 13 residues. The V end lost 2 bases, the J end lost 3 bases, and 7 bases lay between the germline ends. CDR3 loop: CASSLTLDTEAFF. The CDR3, as DNA: TGTGCCAGCAGCTTAACATTGGACACTGAAGCTTTCTTT.

J is TRBJ2-3 and V is TRBV15; tentatively, D is TRBD2 (5 bases). The CDR3 runs to 14 residues. CDR1 is LNHNV, CDR2 YYDKDF, per germline (reference sequence). V dropped 3 bases and J dropped 1 base, with 8 bases sitting between them. The CDR3 is CATSRGSRTDTQYF. The CDR3 nucleotides read TGTGCCACCAGCAGGGGGAGTCGCACAGATACGCAGTATTTT.

V usage is TRBV19 and J usage is TRBJ2-2; TRBD2 aligns across 8 bases. J gave up 7 bases and V 7 bases, and 8 bases lay outside the gene matches. Germline V gene data show CDR1 as LNHDA and CDR2 as SQIVND (reference sequence). This CDR3 has 14 residues. CDR3 in amino acids: CASKAGEGGGELFF. CDR3 bases: TGTGCCAGTAAAGCGGGAGAGGGGGGCGGGGAGCTGTTTTTT.

The chain couples TRBV6-6 to TRBJ1-5; D is undetermined. V lost 7 bases to trimming and J lost 0 bases, with 10 bases between them. The CDR3 contains 14 residues. Germline V gene lookup returns CDR1 MNHNY and CDR2 SVGAGI (reference sequence). The CDR3 loop reads CASKDDLSNQPQHF. The CDR3 bases are TGTGCCAGCAAGGATGATCTTAGCAATCAGCCCCAGCATTTT.

CDR3 loop: CASSSGHNEQFF. DNA of the CDR3: TGTGCCAGCAGCAGTGGACACAATGAGCAGTTCTTC. The rearrangement uses TRBV28 and TRBJ2-1; D not certain. This CDR3 spans 12 amino acids. The V and J ends lost 6 bases and 5 bases respectively, with 8 bases between them. The germline CDR1 and CDR2 sequences are MDHEN and SYDVKM.

This chain links TRBV5-1 with TRBJ2-7; D gene uncertain. Germline values: CDR1 SGHRS, CDR2 YFSETQ. The CDR3 sequence is 14 residues long. The germline V and J ends were trimmed by 0 bases and 3 bases, with 10 bases remaining between them. Written as DNA, the CDR3 is TGCGCCAGCAGCTTGGACAACTATGGCTACGAGCAGTACTTC. It codes for CASSLDNYGYEQYF.

The genes are TRBV5-1 and TRBJ2-5; perhaps TRBD1 as D (5 bases). Germline CDR1 SGHRS, CDR2 YFSETQ. CDR3 length: 14 amino acids. Trimming cost V 0 bases and J 2 bases, with 8 bases left between them. DNA of the CDR3: TGCGCCAGCAGCTTGGGACAGACACAAGAGACCCAGTACTTC. Translation gives CASSLGQTQETQYF.

The V and J genes are TRBV7-9 and TRBJ2-5; possible D gene TRBD2, 5 bases. The CDR3 covers 13 residues. The ends were cut back, 2 bases at V and 5 bases at J, with 9 bases in the middle. Looked up from germline, CDR1 is SEHNR and CDR2 is FQNEAQ (reference sequence). The chain's CDR3 is CASSLRGGETQYF. The CDR3 nucleotides read TGTGCCAGCAGCTTACGGGGTGGCGAGACCCAGTACTTC. Full variable domain (remainder filled in from reference TRBV7-9 and TRBJ2-5): DTGVSQNPRHKITKRGQNVTFRCDPISEHNRLYWYRQTLGQGPEFLTYFQNEAQLEKSRLLSDRFSAERPKGSFSTLEIQRTEQGDSAMYLCASSLRGGETQYFGPGTRLLVL.

The V gene is TRBV19, the J gene TRBJ2-3; D remains unclear. The CDR3 spans 16 residues. V lost 1 base, J lost 2 bases, and 13 bases lay in between. CDR1 and CDR2 from the germline V gene are LNHDA and SQIVND (reference sequence). CDR3 in DNA: TGTGCCAGTAGTATAGGGACGGGTCGCATCACAGATACGCAGTATTTT. Protein product: CASSIGTGRITDTQYF.

The chain links TRBV11-2 to TRBJ1-1; TRBD1 might be the D (5 bases). Germline V gene sequence: CDR1 SGHAT, CDR2 FQNNGV. The CDR3 is 14 residues long. V lost 5 bases to trimming and J lost 0 bases, with 10 bases between them. The CDR3 protein is CASSPRGLNTEAFF. The DNA for the CDR3 is TGTGCCAGCAGCCCCCGGGGGTTGAACACTGAAGCTTTCTTT.

V is TRBV25-1 and J is TRBJ1-1; no reliable D call. Germline loops: CDR1 MGHDK, CDR2 SYGVNS. Trimming took off 0 bases at V and 8 bases at J, with 13 bases between the two ends. The CDR3 runs 14 residues. The CDR3 protein is CASSEYNEGGEAFF. In DNA, the CDR3 is TGTGCCAGCAGTGAATATAACGAAGGCGGCGAAGCTTTCTTT.

The V and J genes are TRBV6-1 and TRBJ1-4; a weak D match, TRBD1 (5 bases). The V end was cut by 4 bases, the J end by 8 bases, with 14 bases between. CDR1 and CDR2 from the germline V gene are MNHNS and SASEGT. The CDR3 extends over 14 amino acids. CDR3 sequence: CASSARGMEEKLFF. Written as DNA, the CDR3 is TGTGCCAGCAGTGCTAGGGGTATGGAGGAAAAACTGTTTTTT.

J is TRBJ2-7 and V is TRBV4-2, with D possibly matching TRBD2 (5 bases). Trimming stripped 1 base from V and 5 bases from J, with 9 bases between. CDR3 size: 13 residues. Germline values: CDR1 LGHNA, CDR2 YNFKEQ. CDR3 sequence (DNA): TGTGCCAGCAGCCAAGCTTGGGGAGACGAGCAGTACGTC. It is translated as CASSQAWGDEQYV.

The chain joins TRBV5-1 to TRBJ2-3, with 9 positions matching TRBD2. V lost 4 bases, J lost 2 bases, and 8 bases stayed unmatched. CDR1 is SGHRS, CDR2 YFSETQ, per germline. CDR3 length: 16 residues. The CDR3 DNA sequence: TGCGCCAGCAGCGTTAGCGGGGGACGGGCCACAGATACGCAGTATTTT. Its translation is CASSVSGGRATDTQYF.

DNA of the CDR3: TGTGCCATCAGTGACAGGTCGAGACAGGGGATGTCCTACGAGCAGTACGTC. The encoded protein is CAISDRSRQGMSYEQYV. The rearrangement joins TRBV10-3 to TRBJ2-7, with TRBD1 matching 8 bases. V lost 3 bases, J lost 1 base, and 11 bases stayed unmatched. CDR1 and CDR2 from the germline V gene are ENHRY and SYGVKD. CDR3 length: 17 amino acids.